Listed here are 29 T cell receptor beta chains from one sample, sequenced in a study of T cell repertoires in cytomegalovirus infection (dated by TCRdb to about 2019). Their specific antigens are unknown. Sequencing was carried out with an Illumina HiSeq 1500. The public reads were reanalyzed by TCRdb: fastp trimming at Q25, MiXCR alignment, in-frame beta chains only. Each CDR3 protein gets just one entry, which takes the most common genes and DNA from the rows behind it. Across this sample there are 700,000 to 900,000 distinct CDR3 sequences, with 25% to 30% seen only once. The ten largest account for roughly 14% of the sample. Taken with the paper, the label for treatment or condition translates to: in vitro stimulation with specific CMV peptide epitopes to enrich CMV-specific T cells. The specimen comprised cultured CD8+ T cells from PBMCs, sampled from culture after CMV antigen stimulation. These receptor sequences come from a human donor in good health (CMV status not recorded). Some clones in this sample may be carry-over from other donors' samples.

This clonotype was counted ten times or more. The CDR3 loop reads CASTLRDRVGHDTGELFF. The CDR3 region has the DNA TGTGCCAGCACCCTCCGGGACAGGGTCGGGCACGACACCGGGGAGCTGTTTTTT. The chain uses TRBV27 and TRBJ2-2; 9 bases are shared with TRBD1. CDR1 and CDR2 from the germline V gene are MNHEY and SMNVEV (reference sequence). V gave up 7 bases and J gave up 3 bases; unmatched junction bases: 15. This CDR3 is 18 amino acids long.

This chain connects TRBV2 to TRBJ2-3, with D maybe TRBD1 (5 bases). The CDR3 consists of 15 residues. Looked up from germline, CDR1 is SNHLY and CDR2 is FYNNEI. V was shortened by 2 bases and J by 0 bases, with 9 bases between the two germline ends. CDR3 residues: CASSEWGESTDTQYF. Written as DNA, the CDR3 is TGTGCCAGCAGTGAATGGGGCGAGAGCACAGATACGCAGTATTTT.

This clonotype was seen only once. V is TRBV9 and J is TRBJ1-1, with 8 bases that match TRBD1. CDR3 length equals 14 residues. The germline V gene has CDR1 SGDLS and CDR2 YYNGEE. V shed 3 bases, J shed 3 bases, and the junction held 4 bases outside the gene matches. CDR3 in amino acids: CASSARTGYTEAFF. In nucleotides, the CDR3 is TGTGCCAGCAGCGCCAGGACAGGGTACACTGAAGCTTTCTTT.

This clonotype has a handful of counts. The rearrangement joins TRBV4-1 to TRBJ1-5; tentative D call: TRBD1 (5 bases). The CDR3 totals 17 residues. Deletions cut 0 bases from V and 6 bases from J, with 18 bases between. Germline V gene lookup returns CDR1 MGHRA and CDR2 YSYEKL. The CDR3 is CASSQDHTDMASQPQHF. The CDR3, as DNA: TGCGCCAGCAGCCAAGATCATACGGACATGGCATCTCAGCCCCAGCATTTT.

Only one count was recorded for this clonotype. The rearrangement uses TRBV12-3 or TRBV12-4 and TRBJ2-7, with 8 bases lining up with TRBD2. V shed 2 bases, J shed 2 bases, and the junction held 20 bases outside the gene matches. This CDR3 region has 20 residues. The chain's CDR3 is CASSLRHRGAGDLWTYEQYF. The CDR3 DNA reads TGTGCCAGCAGTTTACGCCATAGAGGAGCGGGGGATCTCTGGACCTACGAGCAGTACTTC.

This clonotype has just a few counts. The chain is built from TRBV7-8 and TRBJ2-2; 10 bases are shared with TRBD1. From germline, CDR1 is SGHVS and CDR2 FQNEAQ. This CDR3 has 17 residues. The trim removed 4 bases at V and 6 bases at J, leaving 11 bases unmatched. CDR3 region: CASSWDRGQGGAGELFF. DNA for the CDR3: TGTGCCAGCAGCTGGGACAGGGGCCAAGGGGGGGCCGGGGAGCTGTTTTTT.

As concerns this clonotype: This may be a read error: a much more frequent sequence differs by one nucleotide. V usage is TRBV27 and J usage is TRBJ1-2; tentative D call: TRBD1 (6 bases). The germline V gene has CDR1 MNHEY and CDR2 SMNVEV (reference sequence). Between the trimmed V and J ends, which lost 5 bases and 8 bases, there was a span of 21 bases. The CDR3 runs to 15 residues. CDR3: CASSAGIGGRFGYTF. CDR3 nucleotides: TGTGCCAGCAGTGCCGGGATAGGGGGAAGGTTCGGCTACACCTTC.

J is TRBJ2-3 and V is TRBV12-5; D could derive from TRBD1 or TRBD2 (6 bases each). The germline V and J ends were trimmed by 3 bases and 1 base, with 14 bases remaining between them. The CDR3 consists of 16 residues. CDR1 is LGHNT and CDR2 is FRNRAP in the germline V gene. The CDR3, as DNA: TGTGCTAGTGGTTTTATACTAGCAGGGGGCACAGATACGCAGTATTTT. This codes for CASGFILAGGTDTQYF.

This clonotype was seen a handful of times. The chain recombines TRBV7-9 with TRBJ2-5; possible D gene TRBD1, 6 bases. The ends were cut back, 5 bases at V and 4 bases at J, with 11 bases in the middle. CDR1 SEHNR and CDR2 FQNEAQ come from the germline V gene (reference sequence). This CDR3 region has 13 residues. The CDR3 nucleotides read TGTGCCAGCAGCACAGGGTCGGGAGAGACCCAGTACTTC. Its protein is CASSTGSGETQYF.

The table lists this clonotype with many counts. CDR3 sequence reads: CASSQDPGQGADTQYF. CDR3 bases: TGTGCCAGCAGCCAAGATCCCGGACAGGGGGCAGATACGCAGTATTTT. The rearrangement joins TRBV4-2 to TRBJ2-3; 10 bases line up with TRBD1. V lost 0 bases to trimming and J lost 4 bases; unmatched junction nucleotides: 4. Per the germline V gene, CDR1 is LGHNA and CDR2 is YNFKEQ. The CDR3 is 16 residues long.

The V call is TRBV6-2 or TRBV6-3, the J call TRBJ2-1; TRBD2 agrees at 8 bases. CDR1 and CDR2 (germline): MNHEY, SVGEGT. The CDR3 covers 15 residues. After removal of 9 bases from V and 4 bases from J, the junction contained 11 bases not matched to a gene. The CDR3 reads CASGLYGGAYNEQFF. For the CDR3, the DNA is TGTGCCAGTGGGCTTTACGGGGGGGCATACAATGAGCAGTTCTTC.

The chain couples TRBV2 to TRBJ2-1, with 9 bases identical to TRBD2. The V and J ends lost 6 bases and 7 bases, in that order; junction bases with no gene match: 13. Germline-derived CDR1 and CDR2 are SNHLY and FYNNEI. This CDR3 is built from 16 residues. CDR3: CASRKAGGSLGNEQFF. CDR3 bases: TGTGCCAGCAGGAAGGCGGGGGGGTCCCTAGGTAATGAGCAGTTCTTC. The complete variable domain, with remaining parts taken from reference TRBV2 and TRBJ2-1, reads EPEVTQTPSHQVTQMGQEVILRCVPISNHLYFYWYRQILGQKVEFLVSFYNNEISEKSEIFDDQFSVERPDGSNFTLKIRSTKLEDSAMYFCASRKAGGSLGNEQFFGPGTRLTVL.

The CDR3 protein is CASSLGVHGSPLRYGYTF. The CDR3, as DNA: TGTGCCAGCAGCTTAGGTGTGCATGGGAGTCCTTTACGGTATGGCTACACCTTC. The chain employs TRBV7-9 and TRBJ1-2; no clear D gene. CDR1 is SEHNR, CDR2 FQNEAQ, per germline (reference sequence). The ends were cut back, 1 base at V and 5 bases at J, with 23 bases in the middle. This CDR3 region has 18 residues.

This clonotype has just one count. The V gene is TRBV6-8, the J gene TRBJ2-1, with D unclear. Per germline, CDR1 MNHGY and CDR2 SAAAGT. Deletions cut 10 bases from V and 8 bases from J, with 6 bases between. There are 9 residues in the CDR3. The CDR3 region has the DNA TGTGCCACCCTGGATGAGCAGTTCTTC. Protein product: CATLDEQFF.

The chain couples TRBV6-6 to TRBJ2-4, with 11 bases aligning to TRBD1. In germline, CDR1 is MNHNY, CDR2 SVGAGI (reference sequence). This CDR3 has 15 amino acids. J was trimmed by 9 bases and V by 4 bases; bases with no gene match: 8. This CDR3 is CASSSPDRGLSIQYF. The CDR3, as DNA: TGTGCCAGCAGTTCTCCGGACAGGGGGCTGAGCATTCAGTACTTC.

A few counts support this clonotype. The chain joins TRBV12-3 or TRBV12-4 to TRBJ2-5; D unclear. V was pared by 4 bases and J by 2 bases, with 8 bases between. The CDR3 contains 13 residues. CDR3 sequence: CASSYTSQETQYF. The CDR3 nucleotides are TGTGCCAGCAGTTATACAAGTCAAGAGACCCAGTACTTC.

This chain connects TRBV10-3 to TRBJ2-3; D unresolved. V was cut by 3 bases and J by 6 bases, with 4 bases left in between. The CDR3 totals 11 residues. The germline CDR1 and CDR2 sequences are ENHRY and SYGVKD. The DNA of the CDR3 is TGTGCCATCAGTGAAAGGGATACGCAGTATTTT. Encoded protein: CAISERDTQYF.

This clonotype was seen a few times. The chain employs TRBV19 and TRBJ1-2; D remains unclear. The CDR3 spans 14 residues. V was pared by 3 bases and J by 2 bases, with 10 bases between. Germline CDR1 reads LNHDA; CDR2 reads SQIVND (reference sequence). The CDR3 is CASSINSFNYGYTF. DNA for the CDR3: TGTGCCAGTAGTATTAACAGTTTCAACTATGGCTACACCTTC.

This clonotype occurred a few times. The CDR3 DNA reads as TGTGCCAGTAGTGGGGCAGACCGACGGCCCCAGCATTTT. Translated: CASSGADRRPQHF. This chain links TRBV19 with TRBJ1-5, with D tentatively TRBD1 (5 bases). Germline-derived CDR1 and CDR2 are LNHDA and SQIVND (reference sequence). There are 13 residues in the CDR3. Trimming removed 5 bases at V and 9 bases at J, with 14 bases between.

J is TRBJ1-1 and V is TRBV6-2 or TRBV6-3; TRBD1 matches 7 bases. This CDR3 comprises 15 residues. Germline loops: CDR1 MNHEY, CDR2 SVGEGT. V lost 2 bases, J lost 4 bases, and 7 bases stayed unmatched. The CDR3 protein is CASSYPRGRLTEAFF. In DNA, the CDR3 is TGTGCCAGCAGTTACCCGAGGGGGCGGCTCACTGAAGCTTTCTTT.

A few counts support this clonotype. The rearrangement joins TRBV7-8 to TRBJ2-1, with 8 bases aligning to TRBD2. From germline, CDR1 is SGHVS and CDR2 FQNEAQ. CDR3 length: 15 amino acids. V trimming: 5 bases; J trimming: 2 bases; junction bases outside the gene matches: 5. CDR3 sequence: CASSLQRGTYNEQFF. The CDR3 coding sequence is TGTGCCAGCAGCCTCCAGCGGGGGACCTACAATGAGCAGTTCTTC.

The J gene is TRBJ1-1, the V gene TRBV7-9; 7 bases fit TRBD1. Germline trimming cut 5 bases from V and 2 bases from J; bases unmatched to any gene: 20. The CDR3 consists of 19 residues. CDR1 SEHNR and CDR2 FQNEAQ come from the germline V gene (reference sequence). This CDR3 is CASSTQGGVTAGGNTEAFF. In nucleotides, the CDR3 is TGTGCCAGCAGCACCCAAGGCGGGGTAACGGCAGGGGGAAACACTGAAGCTTTCTTT. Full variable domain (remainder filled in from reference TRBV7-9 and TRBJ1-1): DTGVSQNPRHKITKRGQNVTFRCDPISEHNRLYWYRQTLGQGPEFLTYFQNEAQLEKSRLLSDRFSAERPKGSFSTLEIQRTEQGDSAMYLCASSTQGGVTAGGNTEAFFGQGTRLTVV.

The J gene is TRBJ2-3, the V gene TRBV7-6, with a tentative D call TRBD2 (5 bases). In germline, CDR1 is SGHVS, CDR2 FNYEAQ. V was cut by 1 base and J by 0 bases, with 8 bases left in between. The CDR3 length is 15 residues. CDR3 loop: CASSLEWTSTDTQYF. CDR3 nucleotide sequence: TGTGCCAGCAGCTTAGAATGGACTAGCACAGATACGCAGTATTTT.

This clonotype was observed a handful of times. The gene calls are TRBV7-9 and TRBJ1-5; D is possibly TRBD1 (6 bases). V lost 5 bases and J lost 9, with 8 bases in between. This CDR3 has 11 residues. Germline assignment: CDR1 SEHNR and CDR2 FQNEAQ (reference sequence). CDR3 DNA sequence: TGTGCCAGCAGCGAGACAGGGCCCCAGCATTTT. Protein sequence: CASSETGPQHF.

The CDR3 here is CASRFHTGELFF. CDR3 coding DNA: TGTGCCAGTAGGTTCCACACCGGGGAGCTGTTTTTT. This rearrangement joins TRBV19 to TRBJ2-2; D is unclear. Trimming removed 6 bases from V and 3 bases from J, with 5 bases in between. The CDR3 is 12 amino acids. In germline, CDR1 is LNHDA, CDR2 SQIVND (reference sequence).

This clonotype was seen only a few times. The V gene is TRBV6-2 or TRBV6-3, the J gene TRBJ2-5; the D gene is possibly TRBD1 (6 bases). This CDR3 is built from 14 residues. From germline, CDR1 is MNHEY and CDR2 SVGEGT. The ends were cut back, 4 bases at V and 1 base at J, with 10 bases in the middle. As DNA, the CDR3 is TGTGCCAGCAGTTCGAGGGACATCCAAGAGACCCAGTACTTC. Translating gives CASSSRDIQETQYF.

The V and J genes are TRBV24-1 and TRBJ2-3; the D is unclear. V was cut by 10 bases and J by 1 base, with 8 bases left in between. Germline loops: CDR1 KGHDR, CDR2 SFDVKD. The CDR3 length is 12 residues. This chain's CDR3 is CATGKGTDTQYF. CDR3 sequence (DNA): TGTGCCACGGGGAAAGGCACAGATACGCAGTATTTT.

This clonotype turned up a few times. Here the CDR3 DNA reads TGCAGCGTAGGTCCGGTGGGGCCTTACAATGAGCAGTTCTTC. It codes for CSVGPVGPYNEQFF. The genes are TRBV29-1 and TRBJ2-1; a possible D gene is TRBD1 (5 bases). Germline assignment: CDR1 SQVTM and CDR2 ANQGSEA. Trimming took 6 bases from V and 4 from J, leaving 16 bases between them. CDR3 size: 14 residues.

Here the CDR3 DNA reads TGTGCCAGCAGCTTGGACGGGCCCCAAGAGACCCAGTACTTC. Translation gives CASSLDGPQETQYF. This rearrangement joins TRBV5-6 to TRBJ2-5; the D is unclear. Germline CDR1 and CDR2: SGHDT and YYEEEE. The CDR3 sequence is 14 residues long. V was clipped by 0 bases and J by 1 base, with 7 bases between them.